These 8 T cell receptor beta chains came from one sample sequenced in a study of regulatory T cells in long-lasting Graves disease. The authors built TCR beta libraries using iRepertoire HTBI primers and Arm-PCR of CDR3 regions. TCRdb passed the multiplex PCR reads through MiXCR, listing each CDR3 protein once. The table includes a few hundred thousand distinct CDR3 sequences, roughly 15% detected once. Time point specified: newly diagnosed GD, antithyroid drugs for less than 3 months. With RNA extracted from PBMCs as input, the TCR library was made. The same sample was also studied in work on T cells in Graves' hyperthyroidism and ophthalmopathy.

The sequencing used peripheral blood mononuclear cells (PBMCs), collected at new diagnosis, from a patient treated with antithyroid drugs. These receptors were obtained from a woman aged 40 to 49 with Graves disease.

This clonotype was found many times. J is TRBJ2-1 and V is TRBV10-2; TRBD1 matches 8 bases. CDR1 and CDR2 from the germline V gene are WSHSY and SAAADI. The CDR3 covers 15 residues. Germline trimming cut 6 bases from V and 0 bases from J; bases unmatched to any gene: 4. The CDR3 sequence is CASRGQGGSYNEQFF. In DNA, the CDR3 is TGCGCCAGCAGAGGACAGGGAGGCTCCTACAATGAGCAGTTCTTC.

J is TRBJ1-5 and V is TRBV28; TRBD1 agrees at 11 bases. CDR1 is MDHEN and CDR2 is SYDVKM in the germline V gene. The V segment lost 8 bases and the J segment 6 bases; nucleotides outside the gene matches: 6. The CDR3 covers 14 residues. CDR3 in DNA: TGTGCCAGCTGGGACAGGGGGATGGGTCAGCCCCAGCATTTT. Translating it yields CASWDRGMGQPQHF.

Only one count was recorded for this clonotype. At one of its ends the junction is not consistent with the germline gene, which may arise from a read error. This rearrangement joins TRBV6-2 or TRBV6-3 to TRBJ2-2; 9 bases agree with TRBD1. Germline CDR1 MNHEY, CDR2 SVGEGT. The CDR3 totals 17 residues. The CDR3 sequence is CAISWTAGQGNTGELFF. Written as DNA, the CDR3 is TGTGCCATCAGTTGGACCGCGGGACAGGGGAACACCGGGGAGCTGTTTTTT.

This clonotype was detected a few times. J is TRBJ2-2 and V is TRBV11-2; maybe TRBD2 (6 bases). V lost 5 bases and J lost 1, with 14 bases in between. Per germline, CDR1 SGHAT and CDR2 FQNNGV. The CDR3 covers 16 residues. The CDR3 DNA reads TGTGCCAGCAGCCGTCTGGACGGGGGGAACACCGGGGAGCTGTTTTTT. This encodes CASSRLDGGNTGELFF.

This clonotype has ten or more counts. J is TRBJ2-2 and V is TRBV27; D not resolved. The CDR3 spans 13 residues. V was cut by 4 bases and J by 6 bases, with 9 bases left in between. Germline CDR1 is MNHEY and CDR2 is SMNVEV (reference sequence). The CDR3 sequence is CASSWAASGELFF. The CDR3 coding sequence is TGTGCCAGCAGTTGGGCAGCCTCCGGGGAGCTGTTTTTT.

This clonotype has at least ten counts. This sequence joins TRBV10-2 and TRBJ2-5; a possible D gene is TRBD1 (5 bases). The CDR3 runs to 14 residues. Germline V lookup: CDR1 WSHSY, CDR2 SAAADI. V was shortened by 0 bases and J by 1 base, with 6 bases between the two germline ends. The CDR3 sequence: CASSESGLQETQYF. The CDR3 DNA reads as TGCGCCAGCAGTGAGTCGGGGCTCCAAGAGACCCAGTACTTC.

This clonotype was recorded many times. The V call is TRBV12-3 or TRBV12-4, the J call TRBJ2-1, with D uncertain. The CDR3 covers 13 residues. V lost 5 bases to trimming and J lost 6 bases, with 11 bases between them. The CDR3 spells CASSPGPFNEQFF. CDR3 bases: TGTGCCAGCAGTCCCGGGCCTTTCAATGAGCAGTTCTTC.

The J gene is TRBJ2-7, the V gene TRBV7-2; D is possibly TRBD2 (6 bases). The CDR3 length is 14 residues. CDR1 and CDR2 (germline): SGHTA, FQGNSA. The V end lost 4 bases, the J end lost 5 bases, and 15 bases lay between the germline ends. The CDR3 nucleotides read TGTGCCAGCAGCTCCCGACTCGGCGGGAACGAGCAGTACGTC. Translation: CASSSRLGGNEQYV.